This T cell receptor beta chain is drawn from a study of T cells after yellow fever vaccination. Across the whole study: Tscm, CM, EM and EMRA memory subsets were sorted by CD3, CD45RA, CCR7 and CD95.

This clonotype is medium-sized. Deletions cut 2 bases from V and 14 bases from J, with 11 bases between. Germline lookup yields CDR1 SGHDT and CDR2 YYEEEE. The CDR3 consists of 11 residues. The authors made TCR cDNA by 5'RACE template switching, adding a universal primer site and UMIs. TCRdb reanalysed the 5' RACE reads using MiXCR and keeps one entry per CDR3 protein. This sample has roughly 9,800 distinct CDR3 sequences, with 4% to 5.5% found just once. Study-wide results and limits: A small share of clonotypes appeared in both CD4 and CD8 compartments.

The chain carries TRBV5-6 and TRBJ2-1; D is possibly TRBD2 (6 bases). This specimen was PBMCs, either bulk or a sorted T-cell subset (CD4+, CD8+, memory, or dextramer-sorted; not recorded which), taken around 15 days after the first yellow fever vaccination. This TCR was sampled from a man between 18 and 35 years old who received the YFV17D yellow fever vaccine. The CDR3 bases are TGTGCCAGCAGCTTAACGGGGGATGAGTTCTTC. This gives the protein CASSLTGDEFF.